Only one count was recorded for the clone carrying this T cell receptor (beta chain). This record comes from a study of T cell responses to AZD1222 COVID-19 vaccine. The assay was immunoSEQ multiplex PCR, and TCRdb's table has in-frame clones only and misses some. The data contain some 120,000 clones, 85% to 90% of them seen just once; the ten biggest clones take up approximately 30%. Trimming shortened V by 0 bases and J by 8 bases, and 17 bases separated the two germline ends. Germline V lookup: CDR1 MNHNY, CDR2 SVGAGI (reference sequence). CDR3 length: 16 residues. This receptor was taken from an adult in good health. Sequencing used peripheral blood, obtained on day 0 of AZD1222 vaccination. The gene calls are TRBV6-6 and TRBJ1-3; D not certain. As DNA, the CDR3 is TGTGCCAGCAGTTACTCGGAGCCTAGATCGACGTACACCATATATTTT. Amino acids: CASSYSEPRSTYTIYF.